These 31 T cell receptor beta chains came from one sample sequenced in a study of T cell changes during pregnancy in multiple sclerosis. TCRdb's copy holds only in-frame clones and misses some; the assay was immunoSEQ multiplex PCR. The profile shows 55,000 to 70,000 clones, just over 90% of them singletons. Specimen: peripheral blood, collected in the first trimester of pregnancy. The origin of the receptors is a female donor in good health, enrolled as a control in a pregnancy study.

This rearrangement joins TRBV5-5 to TRBJ2-5; 8 bases map to TRBD1. The CDR3 consists of 14 residues. Trimming cost V 0 bases and J 5 bases; bases outside gene matches: 3. From germline, CDR1 is SGHKS and CDR2 YYEKEE (reference sequence). The CDR3 DNA is TGTGCCAGCAGCTTGGGGACAGGGAGGGAGACCCAGTACTTC. As protein: CASSLGTGRETQYF. Full variable domain (rest looked up from reference TRBV5-5 and TRBJ2-5): DAGVTQSPTHLIKTRGQQVTLRCSPISGHKSVSWYQQVLGQGPQFIFQYYEKEERGRGNFPDRFSARQFPNYSSELNVNALLLGDSALYLCASSLGTGRETQYFGPGTRLLVL.

The genes are TRBV12-5 and TRBJ1-1; TRBD1 aligns across 8 bases. Germline V lookup: CDR1 LGHNT, CDR2 FRNRAP. This CDR3 is 15 amino acids long. V dropped 1 base and J dropped 0; count of bases not matched to a gene: 1. Here the CDR3 DNA reads TGTGCTAGTGGTTTGGGACAGGGGATGAACACTGAAGCTTTCTTT. Encoded protein: CASGLGQGMNTEAFF.

This clone occurred once. The chain has TRBV5-6 and TRBJ2-1; D might be TRBD2 (8 bases). The germline gives CDR1 SGHDT, CDR2 YYEEEE. This CDR3 comprises 16 residues. With 4 bases removed from V and 10 bases from J, the gap between germline ends came to 24 bases. The CDR3 DNA is TGTGCCAGCAGCGGCAAGACAGGGACTAGAAAGTCGGAGCAGTTCTTC. This encodes CASSGKTGTRKSEQFF.

CDR3 region: CASSGWGGAKYQETQYF. DNA of the CDR3: TGTGCCAGCAGTGGCTGGGGGGGGGCGAAGTACCAAGAGACCCAGTACTTC. The rearrangement joins TRBV2 to TRBJ2-5, with D perhaps TRBD2 (7 bases). CDR3 length: 17 amino acids. V shed 4 bases and J shed 0 bases, with 18 bases lying between them. CDR1 is SNHLY and CDR2 is FYNNEI in the germline V gene.

The CDR3 DNA is TGTGCCAGCAGTCCGACAGGGGCACAAGCTTTCTTT. Translated: CASSPTGAQAFF. The chain links TRBV7-9 to TRBJ1-1; TRBD1 agrees at 8 bases. CDR1 SEHNR and CDR2 FQNEAQ come from the germline V gene (reference sequence). Trimming at V came to 6 bases and at J to 9 bases, leaving 6 bases not matched to a gene. This CDR3 has 12 amino acids.

This chain's CDR3 is CAIRGRDLNTEAFF. For the CDR3, the DNA is TGTGCCATCAGGGGGAGGGATTTGAACACTGAAGCTTTCTTT. The chain combines TRBV10-3 with TRBJ1-1; D remains ambiguous. Germline CDR1 and CDR2: ENHRY and SYGVKD. V was cut by 6 bases and J by 0 bases, with 11 bases left in between. This CDR3 region has 14 residues.

This clone was counted a single time. The V gene is TRBV28, the J gene TRBJ2-1; tentative D call: TRBD1 (6 bases). Trimming took off 6 bases at V and 0 bases at J, with 12 bases between the two ends. Germline V gives CDR1 MDHEN, CDR2 SYDVKM. The CDR3 loop spans 15 amino acids. The CDR3 sequence: CASRPGESSYNEQFF. The CDR3, as DNA: TGTGCCAGCAGACCAGGGGAAAGCTCCTACAATGAGCAGTTCTTC.

This clone is a singleton in its sample. The chain recombines TRBV27 with TRBJ2-7; 10 positions agree with TRBD2. This CDR3 comprises 14 residues. J was trimmed by 4 bases and V by 3 bases; bases with no gene match: 3. Germline V gene lookup returns CDR1 MNHEY and CDR2 SMNVEV (reference sequence). CDR3: CASSFSSGSYEQYF. In DNA form, the CDR3 reads TGTGCCAGCAGTTTTTCTAGCGGGAGTTACGAGCAGTACTTC.

V gene TRBV9 combines with J gene TRBJ1-5; TRBD1 might be the D (5 bases). The CDR3 is made up of 16 amino acids. Germline-derived CDR1 and CDR2 are SGDLS and YYNGEE. The germline V and J ends were trimmed by 0 bases and 1 base, with 11 bases remaining between them. CDR3 DNA sequence: TGTGCCAGCAGCGTAGGGGGCTCCCTGAGCAATCAGCCCCAGCATTTT. Residues: CASSVGGSLSNQPQHF.

The rearrangement joins TRBV27 to TRBJ2-2; 9 bases line up with TRBD2. J lost 5 bases, V lost 6 bases, and 19 bases had no gene match. The CDR3 runs to 19 residues. Germline V lookup: CDR1 MNHEY, CDR2 SMNVEV (reference sequence). The chain's CDR3 is CASRLRDSLSLAGTGELFF. As DNA, the CDR3 is TGTGCCAGCAGACTGCGGGACAGCTTAAGCCTAGCGGGAACCGGGGAGCTGTTTTTT.

V usage is TRBV7-8 and J usage is TRBJ2-1; TRBD2 matches at 7 bases. V dropped 1 base and J dropped 9; count of bases not matched to a gene: 6. CDR1 and CDR2 (germline): SGHVS, FQNEAQ. CDR3 length: 14 amino acids. Here the CDR3 reads CASSLVREFTEQFF. The CDR3 DNA sequence: TGTGCCAGCAGCTTAGTGCGGGAGTTCACTGAGCAGTTCTTC.

The chain links TRBV5-1 to TRBJ2-7; 7 nucleotides align to TRBD1. The V and J ends lost 2 bases and 3 bases, in that order; junction bases with no gene match: 8. Germline lookup yields CDR1 SGHRS and CDR2 YFSETQ. The length of the CDR3 is 15 residues. The CDR3 protein is CASSFPSTGNYEQYF. The DNA of the CDR3 is TGCGCCAGCAGCTTTCCCTCGACAGGGAACTACGAGCAGTACTTC.

The chain joins TRBV19 to TRBJ1-5; D remains ambiguous. CDR1 is LNHDA, CDR2 SQIVND, per germline (reference sequence). This CDR3 has 12 amino acids. V lost 7 bases to trimming and J lost 6 bases, with 10 bases between them. CDR3 in amino acids: CASTKSGQPQHF. In nucleotides, the CDR3 is TGTGCCAGTACTAAGTCGGGTCAGCCCCAGCATTTT.

CDR3 bases: TGTGCCACCAGCAGAGTCCCGGAGGCACAAGATACGCAGTATTTT. Encoded protein: CATSRVPEAQDTQYF. The V gene is TRBV15, the J gene TRBJ2-3, with D perhaps matching TRBD2 (5 bases). Germline loops: CDR1 LNHNV, CDR2 YYDKDF (reference sequence). Trimming removed 1 base at V and 5 bases at J, with 13 bases between. The CDR3 covers 15 residues.

The rearrangement uses TRBV6-1 and TRBJ2-3; TRBD2 aligns across 9 bases. V lost 4 bases and J lost 5; bases outside the gene matches: 7. The length of the CDR3 is 15 residues. Germline V gene sequence: CDR1 MNHNS, CDR2 SASEGT. CDR3 region: CASSGLAGAVDTQYF. The CDR3 DNA is TGTGCCAGCAGTGGGTTAGCGGGAGCCGTAGATACGCAGTATTTT.

The J gene is TRBJ2-1, the V gene TRBV14; D remains ambiguous. V lost 4 bases, J lost 5 bases, and 9 bases lay in between. Looked up from germline, CDR1 is SGHDN and CDR2 is FVKESK. The CDR3 runs 13 residues. As DNA, the CDR3 is TGTGCCAGCAGCCCCCGGGTAAACAATGAGCAGTTCTTC. The encoded protein is CASSPRVNNEQFF.

V usage is TRBV7-9 and J usage is TRBJ2-5, with a tentative D call TRBD2 (6 bases). The V gene's germline CDR1 is SEHNR and CDR2 FQNEAQ (reference sequence). This CDR3 contains 13 residues. The germline V and J ends were trimmed by 6 bases and 1 base, with 9 bases remaining between them. CDR3 residues: CASSPGGQETQYF. The CDR3 bases are TGTGCCAGCAGTCCCGGGGGCCAAGAGACCCAGTACTTC.

V and J are TRBV6-1 and TRBJ1-5, with a weak D call TRBD1 (6 bases). This CDR3 contains 15 residues. Germline V gene sequence: CDR1 MNHNS, CDR2 SASEGT. V dropped 6 bases and J dropped 0 bases, with 12 bases sitting between them. The CDR3 DNA sequence: TGTGCCAGCAGGGTTACAGGGATTAGCAATCAGCCCCAGCATTTT. It encodes CASRVTGISNQPQHF.

The chain joins TRBV11-2 to TRBJ1-5; D remains unclear. The CDR3 totals 14 residues. CDR1 and CDR2 from the germline V gene are SGHAT and FQNNGV. V was trimmed by 0 bases and J by 5 bases, leaving 8 bases between them. The CDR3 is CASSLDPGYQPQHF. The CDR3 DNA is TGTGCCAGCAGCTTAGATCCCGGGTATCAGCCCCAGCATTTT.

This sequence joins TRBV27 and TRBJ2-7; tentatively, D is TRBD2 (5 bases). This CDR3 comprises 13 residues. V was trimmed by 6 bases and J by 4 bases, leaving 13 bases between them. The germline V gene has CDR1 MNHEY and CDR2 SMNVEV (reference sequence). The CDR3 nucleotides read TGTGCCAGCAGGGCTAGCCGGGTATACGAGCAGTACTTC. Its translation is CASRASRVYEQYF.

The genes are TRBV4-1 and TRBJ1-4, with 11 bases lining up with TRBD1. Germline V gene sequence: CDR1 MGHRA, CDR2 YSYEKL. V lost 2 bases and J lost 6; bases outside the gene matches: 2. The length of the CDR3 is 15 residues. CDR3 amino acids: CASSQLGQGDEKLFF. CDR3 in DNA: TGCGCCAGCAGCCAATTGGGACAGGGGGATGAAAAACTGTTTTTT.

The J gene is TRBJ1-3, the V gene TRBV7-2; D possibly corresponds to TRBD1 (5 bases). V gave up 4 bases and J gave up 3 bases, with 10 bases separating them. CDR1 is SGHTA, CDR2 FQGNSA, per germline. The CDR3 length is 14 residues. The CDR3 nucleotides are TGTGCCAGCAGCTCAACAGGTTTTGGAAACACCATATATTTT. As protein: CASSSTGFGNTIYF.

V is TRBV7-9 and J is TRBJ2-1; 9 positions match TRBD2. There are 14 residues in the CDR3. Germline lookup yields CDR1 SEHNR and CDR2 FQNEAQ (reference sequence). With V trimmed by 5 bases and J by 9 bases, 8 bases remained unmatched. CDR3 loop: CASSRAGGQSEQFF. The CDR3 bases are TGTGCCAGCAGCCGGGCGGGGGGGCAATCTGAGCAGTTCTTC. The variable domain in full, completed from reference TRBV7-9 and TRBJ2-1, reads DTGVSQNPRHKITKRGQNVTFRCDPISEHNRLYWYRQTLGQGPEFLTYFQNEAQLEKSRLLSDRFSAERPKGSFSTLEIQRTEQGDSAMYLCASSRAGGQSEQFFGPGTRLTVL.

V gene TRBV6-5 combines with J gene TRBJ1-1; 8 bases map to TRBD1. V dropped 2 bases and J dropped 2; count of bases not matched to a gene: 7. Germline loops: CDR1 MNHEY, CDR2 SVGAGI. The CDR3 has 16 residues. The CDR3 region has the DNA TGTGCCAGCAGTTACAGTCCCGGGACAGGTAACACTGAAGCTTTCTTT. It yields the protein CASSYSPGTGNTEAFF.

This chain uses TRBV11-2 with TRBJ2-3; TRBD1 agrees at 8 bases. Germline V CDR1 and CDR2: SGHAT, FQNNGV. The CDR3 contains 16 residues. Trimming removed 1 base from V and 3 bases from J; junction bases left unmatched: 6. The CDR3 loop is CASSLGGRGRTDTQYF. CDR3 nucleotides: TGTGCCAGCAGCTTAGGGGGCAGGGGGCGGACAGATACGCAGTATTTT.

The chain is built from TRBV27 and TRBJ2-1; weak D call: TRBD2 (5 bases). Germline CDR1 is MNHEY and CDR2 is SMNVEV (reference sequence). Trimming took 2 bases from V and 5 from J, leaving 7 bases between them. This CDR3 spans 13 amino acids. Here the CDR3 DNA reads TGTGCCAGCAGTTTAAAGGGAGACAATGAGCAGTTCTTC. Protein: CASSLKGDNEQFF.

About this clone: At one of its ends the junction is not consistent with the germline gene, which may arise from a read error. The chain carries TRBV19 and TRBJ1-2; tentatively, D is TRBD1 (6 bases). The CDR3 contains 13 residues. CDR1 and CDR2 (germline): LNHDA, SQIVND (reference sequence). The CDR3 DNA is TGTGCCAGTAGGGTTCGGGAAGGGGGTGCCTCCAGCTTC. Amino acid sequence: CASRVREGGASSF.

The V call is TRBV9, the J call TRBJ2-3, with 11 bases lining up with TRBD2. Per germline, CDR1 SGDLS and CDR2 YYNGEE. This CDR3 spans 17 amino acids. The V and J ends lost 3 bases and 0 bases, in that order; junction bases with no gene match: 6. The CDR3 DNA is TGTGCCAGCAGCGCAAGGCGACTAGCGGGGAGCACAGATACGCAGTATTTT. It specifies CASSARRLAGSTDTQYF.

V is TRBV6-6 and J is TRBJ1-4, with D tentatively TRBD1 (6 bases). Trimming cost V 2 bases and J 0 bases, with 7 bases left between them. Germline assignment: CDR1 MNHNY and CDR2 SVGAGI (reference sequence). This CDR3 has 15 residues. For the CDR3, the DNA is TGTGCCAGCAGTTACCCAGGGGCAACTAATGAAAAACTGTTTTTT. The encoded protein is CASSYPGATNEKLFF.

The rearrangement uses TRBV28 and TRBJ2-6, with D possibly matching TRBD1 (5 bases). The CDR3 has 18 residues. Per germline, CDR1 MDHEN and CDR2 SYDVKM. V shed 4 bases and J shed 0 bases, with 16 bases lying between them. CDR3 sequence reads: CASSSIDLGDSGANVLTF. In nucleotides, the CDR3 is TGTGCCAGCAGTTCCATCGACCTAGGGGACTCTGGGGCCAACGTCCTGACTTTC. The whole variable domain, filled in from reference TRBV28 and TRBJ2-6, reads DVKVTQSSRYLVKRTGEKVFLECVQDMDHENMFWYRQDPGLGLRLIYFSYDVKMKEKGDIPEGYSVSREKKERFSLILESASTNQTSMYLCASSSIDLGDSGANVLTFGAGSRLTVL.

This clone appeared a single time. This rearrangement joins TRBV27 to TRBJ2-1; 8 bases agree with TRBD1. The CDR3 spans 13 residues. CDR1 and CDR2 (germline): MNHEY, SMNVEV (reference sequence). Trimming took 5 bases from V and 8 from J; bases not matched to a gene: 5. The CDR3 sequence is CASSRQGLDEQFF. CDR3 DNA: TGTGCCAGCAGTCGACAGGGGTTGGATGAGCAGTTCTTC.